Each of the 17 T cell receptor beta chains below was sequenced from the same sample in a study of beta chain features in type 1 diabetes. Expressed TCRB transcripts were sequenced because the isolated RNA had all been reverse transcribed beforehand. Libraries were prepared by immunoSEQ multiplex PCR; TCRdb keeps only in-frame clonotypes and omits some of them. The table lists around 600,000 clones, under 15% of them singletons. Which antigens these TCRs recognize remains unknown. Overall study results and limits: TCRB CDR3s from Type 1 diabetes patients were moderately but significantly shorter in all four CD4+ subsets.

Sequences were obtained from naive CD4+ T cells from blood. Receptors were obtained from a man aged 25 to 45 with type 1 diabetes.

Comment on this clone: The sample carries other DNA sequences with the same CDR3. The chain is built from TRBV28 and TRBJ2-7; D unclear. Per the germline V gene, CDR1 is MDHEN and CDR2 is SYDVKM. V was pared by 3 bases and J by 3 bases, with 3 bases between. The length of the CDR3 is 11 residues. In DNA, the CDR3 is TGTGCCAGCAGTTTGGGCTACGAGCAGTACTTC. As protein: CASSLGYEQYF.

The V gene is TRBV5-1, the J gene TRBJ2-5; the D gene is possibly TRBD1 (5 bases). Between the trimmed V and J ends, which lost 2 bases and 3 bases, there was a span of 14 bases. This CDR3 is built from 15 residues. Germline CDR1 SGHRS, CDR2 YFSETQ. Here the CDR3 DNA reads TGCGCCAGCAGCTTCTCAGGGTTAGGCGAAGAGACCCAGTACTTC. Translated, it gives CASSFSGLGEETQYF.

This clone was counted only a few times. The chain has TRBV9 and TRBJ1-4, with D unclear. CDR1 and CDR2 from the germline V gene are SGDLS and YYNGEE. The germline V and J ends were trimmed by 0 bases and 6 bases, with 12 bases remaining between them. The CDR3 totals 15 residues. The CDR3 protein is CASSVAGGADEKLFF. CDR3 DNA sequence: TGTGCCAGCAGCGTAGCTGGTGGTGCGGATGAAAAACTGTTTTTT.

This clone was picked up a small number of times. This rearrangement joins TRBV7-9 to TRBJ2-7; 10 nucleotides match TRBD1. The CDR3 totals 14 residues. Germline V gene data show CDR1 as SEHNR and CDR2 as FQNEAQ (reference sequence). V lost 5 bases, J lost 8 bases, and 9 bases stayed unmatched. Written as DNA, the CDR3 is TGTGCCAGCAGCAACGGACAGGGGGGCTTGAAGCAGTACTTC. As protein: CASSNGQGGLKQYF. Supplemented by reference TRBV7-9 and TRBJ2-7, the full variable domain reads DTGVSQNPRHKITKRGQNVTFRCDPISEHNRLYWYRQTLGQGPEFLTYFQNEAQLEKSRLLSDRFSAERPKGSFSTLEIQRTEQGDSAMYLCASSNGQGGLKQYFGPGTRLTVT.

This clone has more than one count but fewer than ten. The rearrangement joins TRBV14 to TRBJ2-7; D gene ambiguous. Germline V lookup: CDR1 SGHDN, CDR2 FVKESK. CDR3 size: 13 residues. V was shortened by 6 bases and J by 6 bases, with 15 bases between the two germline ends. The CDR3 nucleotides read TGTGCCAGCAGACCCGAAGGGAATGGCGAGCAGTACTTC. Encoded protein: CASRPEGNGEQYF.

The DNA for the CDR3 is TGTGCCAGCCGATCCTATCGGACAGGCAGCTACGAGCAGTACTTC. This sequence encodes CASRSYRTGSYEQYF. The genes are TRBV28 and TRBJ2-7, with 7 bases matching TRBD1. The CDR3 length is 15 residues. Germline CDR1 and CDR2: MDHEN and SYDVKM. Trimming removed 8 bases from V and 3 bases from J; junction bases left unmatched: 13.

V and J are TRBV6-5 and TRBJ1-1; 7 nucleotides align to TRBD1. CDR1 is MNHEY, CDR2 SVGAGI, per germline. This CDR3 is 15 amino acids long. The V segment lost 2 bases and the J segment 3 bases; nucleotides outside the gene matches: 6. The DNA for the CDR3 is TGTGCCAGCAGTTACGAGCCAGGGGGAGACACTGAAGCTTTCTTT. It encodes CASSYEPGGDTEAFF.

This clone was counted only a few times. The chain joins TRBV28 to TRBJ2-7, with 8 bases matching TRBD1. The trim removed 5 bases at V and 4 bases at J, leaving 10 bases unmatched. The CDR3 consists of 15 residues. Germline CDR1 and CDR2: MDHEN and SYDVKM. The CDR3 bases are TGTGCCAGCAGTCCCCAAGGCAGGGGGCGATACGAGCAGTACTTC. Translating gives CASSPQGRGRYEQYF.

This clone has a handful of counts. The genes are TRBV29-1 and TRBJ2-3; D is undetermined. V gave up 3 bases and J gave up 4 bases, with 11 bases separating them. The germline V gene has CDR1 SQVTM and CDR2 ANQGSEA. The CDR3 spans 13 residues. The CDR3 is CSVDRAVADTQYF. The CDR3 DNA follows: TGCAGCGTTGATCGGGCAGTTGCAGATACGCAGTATTTT.

This clone was counted between two and nine times. The CDR3 DNA is TGTGCCAGCACAGCCGCGGGGGCGGAAAAACTGTTTTTT. Amino acid sequence: CASTAAGAEKLFF. The chain employs TRBV18 and TRBJ1-4; weak D call: TRBD1 (6 bases). Per the germline V gene, CDR1 is KGHSH and CDR2 is LQKENI. V lost 8 bases, J lost 8 bases, and 15 bases lay in between. The CDR3 extends over 13 amino acids.

This clone has a handful of counts. CDR3 coding DNA: TGTGCCACCAAAGACAGATGGGGGACTGAAGCTTTCTTT. Protein product: CATKDRWGTEAFF. The chain joins TRBV27 to TRBJ1-1; a possible D gene is TRBD1 (5 bases). Germline-derived CDR1 and CDR2 are MNHEY and SMNVEV (reference sequence). V lost 10 bases and J lost 5, with 17 bases in between. The CDR3 runs 13 residues.

The chain employs TRBV15 and TRBJ2-4, with TRBD2 matching 8 bases. The junction had 7 bases not matched to a gene; V was cut back by 1 base and J by 2 bases. Germline V gene sequence: CDR1 LNHNV, CDR2 YYDKDF (reference sequence). This CDR3 spans 17 amino acids. Here the CDR3 DNA reads TGTGCCACCAGCAGAGTGGCCCGGGGGGGTTCCAAAAACATTCAGTACTTC. Translation gives CATSRVARGGSKNIQYF.

This clone was seen a few times. This chain links TRBV7-9 with TRBJ2-7; D perhaps matches TRBD1 (6 bases). Germline V lookup: CDR1 SEHNR, CDR2 FQNEAQ (reference sequence). The length of the CDR3 is 14 residues. Trimming stripped 5 bases from V and 0 bases from J, with 11 bases between. CDR3 DNA sequence: TGTGCCAGCAGCACCGGACAGTTCTCCTACGAGCAGTACTTC. It specifies CASSTGQFSYEQYF.

This clone occurred a few times. V and J are TRBV7-2 and TRBJ1-2, with no clear D. The CDR3 spans 14 residues. The V end was cut by 6 bases, the J end by 4 bases, with 15 bases between. Germline loops: CDR1 SGHTA, CDR2 FQGNSA. This CDR3 reads CASSYSGKGYGYTF. CDR3 nucleotides: TGTGCCAGCAGTTATAGTGGCAAAGGCTATGGCTACACCTTC.

This clone was found a few times. The chain carries TRBV4-3 and TRBJ2-7, with D uncertain. CDR1 is LGHNA and CDR2 is YSLEER in the germline V gene. V lost 0 bases and J 4 bases, leaving 13 bases between the germline ends. The CDR3 totals 15 residues. The CDR3 DNA follows: TGCGCCAGCAGCCAAGATCGTCCAGGTACATACGAGCAGTACTTC. This encodes CASSQDRPGTYEQYF.

This clone was counted a few times. The J gene is TRBJ1-5, the V gene TRBV28; D gene uncertain. Germline CDR1 reads MDHEN; CDR2 reads SYDVKM. There are 12 residues in the CDR3. V lost 4 bases and J 11 bases, leaving 12 bases between the germline ends. The DNA of the CDR3 is TGTGCCAGCAGTTCACCTTTCCTGGCCCAGCATTTT. This translates into CASSSPFLAQHF. Drawing the rest from reference TRBV28 and TRBJ1-5, the complete variable domain is DVKVTQSSRYLVKRTGEKVFLECVQDMDHENMFWYRQDPGLGLRLIYFSYDVKMKEKGDIPEGYSVSREKKERFSLILESASTNQTSMYLCASSSPFLAQHFGDGTRLSIL.

This clone was counted between two and nine times. The chain carries TRBV28 and TRBJ2-7; unclear D gene. Germline V gene data show CDR1 as MDHEN and CDR2 as SYDVKM. This CDR3 has 16 residues. V lost 7 bases to trimming and J lost 3 bases, with 22 bases between them. The CDR3 reads CASTSYGGTYSYEQYF. The CDR3 bases are TGTGCCAGCACGTCCTACGGCGGTACTTATAGCTACGAGCAGTACTTC. Looking up the rest from reference TRBV28 and TRBJ2-7 gives the full variable domain: DVKVTQSSRYLVKRTGEKVFLECVQDMDHENMFWYRQDPGLGLRLIYFSYDVKMKEKGDIPEGYSVSREKKERFSLILESASTNQTSMYLCASTSYGGTYSYEQYFGPGTRLTVT.